The entry that follows covers one T cell receptor (beta chain) sequence. TCRdb keeps only in-frame clones here, not all; method: immunoSEQ multiplex PCR. Altogether 500,000 or so clones are present, around 87% being singletons, with the ten largest covering approximately 0.7%. This sample is part of a study of blood T cell repertoires in COVID-19. The length of the CDR3 is 14 residues. Germline V gene sequence: CDR1 SNHLY, CDR2 FYNNEI. Trimming shortened V by 7 bases and J by 2 bases, and 14 bases separated the two germline ends. Material for sequencing was PBMCs or T cells enriched from blood (not recorded which). The source is a woman between 18 and 29 years old who had recovered from COVID-19. The rearrangement joins TRBV2 to TRBJ1-1, with D perhaps TRBD1 (6 bases). In DNA form, the CDR3 reads TGTGCCAGCACCCCAGGGGTCCTCAACACTGAAGCTTTCTTT. It is translated as CASTPGVLNTEAFF.